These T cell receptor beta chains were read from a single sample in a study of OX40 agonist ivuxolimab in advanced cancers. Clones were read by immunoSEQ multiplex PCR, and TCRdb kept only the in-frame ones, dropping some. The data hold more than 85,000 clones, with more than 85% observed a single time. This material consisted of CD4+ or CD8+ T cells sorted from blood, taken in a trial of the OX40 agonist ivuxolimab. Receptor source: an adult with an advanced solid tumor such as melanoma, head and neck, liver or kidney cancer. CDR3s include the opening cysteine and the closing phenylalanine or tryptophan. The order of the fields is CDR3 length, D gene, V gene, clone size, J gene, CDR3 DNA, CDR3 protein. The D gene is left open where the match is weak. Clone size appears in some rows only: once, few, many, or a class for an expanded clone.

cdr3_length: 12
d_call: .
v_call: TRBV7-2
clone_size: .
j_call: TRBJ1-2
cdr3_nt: TGTGCCAGCAGCTCCCTGGGCAGGAGCTACACCTTC
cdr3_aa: CASSSLGRSYTF

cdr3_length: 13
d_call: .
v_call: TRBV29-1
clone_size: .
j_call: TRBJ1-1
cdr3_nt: TGCAGCGTTAATCTGGGGGCGGCCACTGAAGCTTTCTTT
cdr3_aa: CSVNLGAATEAFF

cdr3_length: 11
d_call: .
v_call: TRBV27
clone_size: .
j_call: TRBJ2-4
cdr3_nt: TGTGCCAGCAGTAAAAAAAACATTCAGTACTTC
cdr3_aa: CASSKKNIQYF

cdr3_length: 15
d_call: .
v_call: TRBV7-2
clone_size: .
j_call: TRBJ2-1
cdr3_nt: TGTGCCAGCAGCCCGTGGAGGGATCCTTCGAATGAGCAGTTCTTC
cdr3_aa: CASSPWRDPSNEQFF

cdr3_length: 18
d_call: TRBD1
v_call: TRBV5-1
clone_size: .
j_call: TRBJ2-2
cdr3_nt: TGCGCCAGCAGCTTGTGGGCTCCGGGACAGGGGCTCACCGGGGAGCTGTTTTTT
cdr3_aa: CASSLWAPGQGLTGELFF

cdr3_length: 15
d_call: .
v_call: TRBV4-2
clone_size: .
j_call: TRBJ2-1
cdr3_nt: TGTGCCAGCAGCCTCCTACCGGGACCATCGAATGAGCAGTTCTTC
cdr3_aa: CASSLLPGPSNEQFF

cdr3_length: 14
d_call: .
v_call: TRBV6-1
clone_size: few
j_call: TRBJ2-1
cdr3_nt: TGTGCCAGCAGTGGAATGATCACGGACAATGAGCAGTTCTTC
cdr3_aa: CASSGMITDNEQFF

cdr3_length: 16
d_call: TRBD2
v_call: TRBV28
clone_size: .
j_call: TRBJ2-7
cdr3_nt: TGTGCCAGCAGTCCCGGGGGGGCGGGAGCTGCCTACGAGCAGTACTTC
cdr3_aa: CASSPGGAGAAYEQYF

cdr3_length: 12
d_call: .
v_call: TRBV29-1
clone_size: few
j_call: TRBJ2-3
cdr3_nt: TGCAGCGTTGTCTTCGACACAGATACGCAGTATTTT
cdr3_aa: CSVVFDTDTQYF

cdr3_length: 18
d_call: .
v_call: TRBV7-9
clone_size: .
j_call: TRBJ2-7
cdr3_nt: TGTGCCAGCAGCTTAGGTCCCGGGACACCAAAATTCTCCTACGAGCAGTACTTC
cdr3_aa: CASSLGPGTPKFSYEQYF

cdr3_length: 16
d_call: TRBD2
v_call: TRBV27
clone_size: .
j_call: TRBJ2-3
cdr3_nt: TGTGCCAGCAGTTTACCAGGGACTAGCGGGAGCAATACGCAGTATTTT
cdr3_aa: CASSLPGTSGSNTQYF

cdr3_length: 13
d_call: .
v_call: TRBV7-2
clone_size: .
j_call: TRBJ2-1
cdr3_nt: TGTGCCAGCAGCTTAGTTTTCGGGTCGGTGCAGTTCTTC
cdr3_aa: CASSLVFGSVQFF

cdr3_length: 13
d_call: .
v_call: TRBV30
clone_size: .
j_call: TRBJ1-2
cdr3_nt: TGTGCCTGGGGACTCCAGGGTGCCTATGGCTACACCTTC
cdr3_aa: CAWGLQGAYGYTF

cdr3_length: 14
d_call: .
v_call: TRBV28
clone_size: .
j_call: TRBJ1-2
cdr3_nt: TGTGCCAGCAGTCGGGGGGGGAGTAACTATGGCTACACCTTC
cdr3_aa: CASSRGGSNYGYTF

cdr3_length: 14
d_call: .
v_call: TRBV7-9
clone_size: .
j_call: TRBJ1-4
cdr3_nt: TGTGCCAGCAGTTCCACCTGGACGGGTGAAAAACTGTTTTTT
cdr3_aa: CASSSTWTGEKLFF

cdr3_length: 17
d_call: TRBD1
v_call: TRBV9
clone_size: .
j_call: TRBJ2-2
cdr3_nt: TGTGCCAGCAGCACCCGGGACAGGGTAGGGATCGCCGGGGAGCTGTTTTTT
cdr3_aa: CASSTRDRVGIAGELFF

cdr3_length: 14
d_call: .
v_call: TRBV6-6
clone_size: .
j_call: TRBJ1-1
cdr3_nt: TGTGCCAGCAGTCTCCTCATAGCGAACACTGAAGCTTTCTTT
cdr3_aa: CASSLLIANTEAFF

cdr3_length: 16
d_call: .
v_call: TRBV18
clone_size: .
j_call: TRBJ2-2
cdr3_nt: TGTGCCAGCTCACCAGCTTGGAGGAAGAACACCGGGGAGCTGTTTTTT
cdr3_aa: CASSPAWRKNTGELFF

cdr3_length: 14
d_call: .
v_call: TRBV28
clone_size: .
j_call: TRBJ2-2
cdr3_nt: TGTGCCAGCAGTTTGGGGGGGCTGGCCGGGGAGCTGTTTTTT
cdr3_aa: CASSLGGLAGELFF

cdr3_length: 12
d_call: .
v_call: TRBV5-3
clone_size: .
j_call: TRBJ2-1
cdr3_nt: TGTGCCAGCAGCTTCAAAGAGGGTGAGCAGTTCTTC
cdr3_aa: CASSFKEGEQFF

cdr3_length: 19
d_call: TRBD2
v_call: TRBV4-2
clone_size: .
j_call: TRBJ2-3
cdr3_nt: TGTGCCAGCAGCCAACTACCCTCCGGGACTAGATTTAGCACAGATACGCAGTATTTT
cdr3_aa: CASSQLPSGTRFSTDTQYF

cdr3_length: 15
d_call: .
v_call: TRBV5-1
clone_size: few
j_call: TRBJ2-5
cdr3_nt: TGCGCCAGCAGCTTGGTTAGAGGGGGTCAAGAGACCCAGTACTTC
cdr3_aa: CASSLVRGGQETQYF

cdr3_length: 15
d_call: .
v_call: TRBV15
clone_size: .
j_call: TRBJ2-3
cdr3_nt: TGTGCCACCAGCAGAGATGGGAAGTTCACAGATACGCAGTATTTT
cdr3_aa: CATSRDGKFTDTQYF

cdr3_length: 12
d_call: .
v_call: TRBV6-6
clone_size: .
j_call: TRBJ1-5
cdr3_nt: TGTGCCAGCAGTTACCAGAATCAGCCCCAGCATTTT
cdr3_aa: CASSYQNQPQHF

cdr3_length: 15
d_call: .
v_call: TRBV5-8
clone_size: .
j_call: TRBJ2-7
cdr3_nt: TGTGCCAGCAGCTTGCAGGGGGGGGTGACCTACGAGCAGTACTTC
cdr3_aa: CASSLQGGVTYEQYF

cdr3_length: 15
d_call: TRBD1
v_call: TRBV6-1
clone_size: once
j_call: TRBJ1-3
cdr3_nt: TGTGCCAGCAGTGAATACAGGGGTTCTGGAAACACCATATATTTT
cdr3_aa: CASSEYRGSGNTIYF

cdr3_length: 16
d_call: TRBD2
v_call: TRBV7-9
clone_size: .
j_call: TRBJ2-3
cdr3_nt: TGTGCCAGCAGCCCAGGACTAGCGGGAGCGGGAGATACGCAGTATTTT
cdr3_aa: CASSPGLAGAGDTQYF

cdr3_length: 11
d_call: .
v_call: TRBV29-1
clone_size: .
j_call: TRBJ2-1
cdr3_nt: TGCAGCGTTGAAGTAGGTACTAGTAACTTCTTC
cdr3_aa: CSVEVGTSNFF

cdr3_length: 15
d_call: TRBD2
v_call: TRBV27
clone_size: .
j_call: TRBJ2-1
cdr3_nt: TGTGCCAGCAGTTTAGCCGGGACTAGCCCATATGAGCAGTTCTTC
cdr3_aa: CASSLAGTSPYEQFF

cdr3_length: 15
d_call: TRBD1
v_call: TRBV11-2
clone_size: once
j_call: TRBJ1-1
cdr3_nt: TGTGCCAGCAGACAGGCTGGGACAGTGAACACTGAAGCTTTCTTT
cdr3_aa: CASRQAGTVNTEAFF

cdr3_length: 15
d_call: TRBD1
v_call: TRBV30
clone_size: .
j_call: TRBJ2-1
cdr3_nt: TGTGCCTGGAGTGTCTGGACAGGGGGGGAGAATGAGCAGTTCTTC
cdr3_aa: CAWSVWTGGENEQFF

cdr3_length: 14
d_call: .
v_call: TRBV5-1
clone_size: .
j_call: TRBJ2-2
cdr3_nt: TGCGCCAGCAGCTTTTTACCGACCGCCGGGGAGCTGTTTTTT
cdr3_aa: CASSFLPTAGELFF

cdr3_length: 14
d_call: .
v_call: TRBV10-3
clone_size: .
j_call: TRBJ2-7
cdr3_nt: TGTGCCATCAGTGTGTCTAGCGACTCCTACGAGCAGTACTTC
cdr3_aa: CAISVSSDSYEQYF

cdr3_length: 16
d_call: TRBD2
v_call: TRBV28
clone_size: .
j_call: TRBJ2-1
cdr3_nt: TGTGCCAGCAGGACCGGTAGCGGGAGGGCCTACAATGAGCAGTTCTTC
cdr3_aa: CASRTGSGRAYNEQFF

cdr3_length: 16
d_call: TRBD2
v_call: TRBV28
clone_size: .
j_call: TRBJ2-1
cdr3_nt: TGTGCCAGCAGTTTATTAGCGGGAGGCCCCCGCGATGAGCAGTTCTTC
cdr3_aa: CASSLLAGGPRDEQFF

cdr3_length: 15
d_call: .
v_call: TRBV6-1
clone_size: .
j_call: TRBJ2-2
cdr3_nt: TGTGCCAGCAGCCAAGGGCAGGGGTGGGGCGGGGAGCTGTTTTTT
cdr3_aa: CASSQGQGWGGELFF

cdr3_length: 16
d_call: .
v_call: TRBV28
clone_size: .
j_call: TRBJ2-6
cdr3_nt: TGTGCCAGCAGTTTCGGGGGCACCTCTGGGGCCAACGTCCTGACTTTC
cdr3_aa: CASSFGGTSGANVLTF

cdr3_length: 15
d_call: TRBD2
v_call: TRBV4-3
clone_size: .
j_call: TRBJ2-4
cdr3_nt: TGCGCCAGCAGCCAAGGTGGGAGGGCCGCAAACATTCAGTACTTC
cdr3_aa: CASSQGGRAANIQYF

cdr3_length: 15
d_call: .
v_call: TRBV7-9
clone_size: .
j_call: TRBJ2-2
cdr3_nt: TGTGCCACCACCGGGGGGCGGACGAACACCGGGGAGCTGTTTTTT
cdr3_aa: CATTGGRTNTGELFF

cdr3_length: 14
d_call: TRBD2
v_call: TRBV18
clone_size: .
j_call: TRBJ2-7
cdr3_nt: TGTGCCAGTTTAGCGGGAGGGGTCCCCTACGAGCAGTACTTC
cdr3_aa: CASLAGGVPYEQYF

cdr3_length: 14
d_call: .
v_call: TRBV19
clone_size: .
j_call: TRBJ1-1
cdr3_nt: TGTGCCAGTAGTATTCGGGGGCTGGCCACTGAAGCTTTCTTT
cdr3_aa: CASSIRGLATEAFF

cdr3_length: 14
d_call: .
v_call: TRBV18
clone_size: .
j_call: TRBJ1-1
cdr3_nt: TGTGCCAGCTCACCAGGCGGGGGAAGCACTGAAGCTTTCTTT
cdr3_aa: CASSPGGGSTEAFF

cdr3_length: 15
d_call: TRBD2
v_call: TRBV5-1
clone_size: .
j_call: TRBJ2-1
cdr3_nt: TGCGCCAGCCGGTCGACGGGAGGGCCGTCCAATGAGCAGTTCTTC
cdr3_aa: CASRSTGGPSNEQFF

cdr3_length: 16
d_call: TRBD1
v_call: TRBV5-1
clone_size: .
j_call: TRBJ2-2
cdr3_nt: TGCGCCAGCAGCCCAGGGACAGGGGAGAGCACCGGGGAGCTGTTTTTT
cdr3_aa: CASSPGTGESTGELFF

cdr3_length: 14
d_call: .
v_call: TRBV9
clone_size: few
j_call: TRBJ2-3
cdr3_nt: TGTGCCAGCAGCGTCTCACCGGAGCCCTTTAAGCAGTATTTT
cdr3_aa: CASSVSPEPFKQYF

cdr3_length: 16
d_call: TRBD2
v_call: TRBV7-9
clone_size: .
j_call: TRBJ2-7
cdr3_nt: TGTGCCAGCAGCTTAGAGGTCACTAGCGGGAGCTACGAGCAGTACTTC
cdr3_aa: CASSLEVTSGSYEQYF

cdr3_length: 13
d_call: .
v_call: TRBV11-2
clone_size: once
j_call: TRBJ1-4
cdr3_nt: TGTGCCAGCAGCTTCCCGTGGAGTGAAAAACTGTTTTTT
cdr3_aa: CASSFPWSEKLFF

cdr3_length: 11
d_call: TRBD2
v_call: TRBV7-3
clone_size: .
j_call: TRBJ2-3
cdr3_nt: TGTGCCAGCAGCTCCGGGACTAGGATGTATTTT
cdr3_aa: CASSSGTRMYF

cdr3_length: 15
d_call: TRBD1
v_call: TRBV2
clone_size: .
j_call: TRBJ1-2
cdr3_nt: TGTGCCAGCAAGGGCGGGACAGGGGGCGCGAATGGCTACACCTTC
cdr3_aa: CASKGGTGGANGYTF

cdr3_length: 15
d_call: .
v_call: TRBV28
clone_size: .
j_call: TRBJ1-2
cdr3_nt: TGTGCCAGCACCGACACCGTCCAGGCCGTTTATGGCTACACCTTC
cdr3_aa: CASTDTVQAVYGYTF

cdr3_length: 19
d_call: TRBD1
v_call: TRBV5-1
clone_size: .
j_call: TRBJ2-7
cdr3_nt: TGCGCCAGCAGCTTGGTCTCTTTTCGGGACAGGGGAAAGGCCTACGAGCAGTACTTC
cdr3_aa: CASSLVSFRDRGKAYEQYF

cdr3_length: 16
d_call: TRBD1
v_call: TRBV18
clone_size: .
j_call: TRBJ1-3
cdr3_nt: TGTGCCAGCTCACCCGGGACAGGGAGGTCTGGAAACACCATATATTTT
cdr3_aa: CASSPGTGRSGNTIYF

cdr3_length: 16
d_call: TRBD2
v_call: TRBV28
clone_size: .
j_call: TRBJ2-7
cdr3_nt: TGTGCCAGCAGTTTAGGGACTAGCGGGCCCATGCGGGAGCAGTACTTC
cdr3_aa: CASSLGTSGPMREQYF

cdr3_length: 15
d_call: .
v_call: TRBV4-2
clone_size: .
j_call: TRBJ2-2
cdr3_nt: TGTGCCAGCAGCCAACAGGAGTGGTCCACCGGGGAGCTGTTTTTT
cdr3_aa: CASSQQEWSTGELFF

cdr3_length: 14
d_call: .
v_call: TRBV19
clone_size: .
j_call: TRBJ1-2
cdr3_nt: TGTGCCAGTAGTAAAAGGACGTCTAACTATGGCTACACCTTC
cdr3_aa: CASSKRTSNYGYTF